This T cell receptor (beta chain) emerged from a study of OX40 agonist ivuxolimab in advanced cancers. Some clones are missing from TCRdb's copy, which holds only in-frame ones; the method was immunoSEQ multiplex PCR. Here the sample spans about 74,000 clones, about 82% being singletons. Germline values: CDR1 LGHNT, CDR2 FRNRAP. The V and J ends lost 0 bases and 5 bases respectively, with 11 bases between them. The CDR3 sequence is 15 residues long. Prior autoimmune disease or systemic immunosuppression barred patients. The sequencing here drew on CD4+ or CD8+ T cells sorted from blood, taken in a trial of the OX40 agonist ivuxolimab. The V gene is TRBV12-5, the J gene TRBJ2-1; D might be TRBD2 (6 bases). The TCR was taken from an adult with an advanced solid tumor such as melanoma, head and neck, liver or kidney cancer. The CDR3, as DNA: TGTGCTAGTGGTTTGGTAGGGTGGGGGGACAATGAGCAGTTCTTC. Residues: CASGLVGWGDNEQFF. The complete variable domain, with remaining parts taken from reference TRBV12-5 and TRBJ2-1, reads DARVTQTPRHKVTEMGQEVTMRCQPILGHNTVFWYRQTMMQGLELLAYFRNRAPLDDSGMPKDRFSAEMPDATLATLKIQPSEPRDSAVYFCASGLVGWGDNEQFFGPGTRLTVL.